Below, 22 T cell receptor beta chains from the same sample are listed, as sequenced in a study of blood T cell repertoires in COVID-19. Profiling relied on immunoSEQ multiplex PCR, and the TCRdb table lists in-frame clones only, not all of them. The table shows roughly 400,000 clones, with around nine tenths occurring only once. Source material: PBMCs or T cells enriched from blood (not recorded which). These receptors were collected from a woman aged 50 to 60 who had recovered from COVID-19.

The gene calls are TRBV3-1 (or the pseudogene TRBV3-2) and TRBJ1-2; D gene unclear. The V gene's germline CDR1 is LGHDT and CDR2 YNNKEL (reference sequence). The CDR3 is 13 residues long. V lost 0 bases, J lost 8 bases, and 10 bases lay in between. CDR3: CASSQEPGVGYTF. The CDR3 coding sequence is TGTGCCAGCAGCCAAGAACCGGGAGTGGGCTACACCTTC.

The V and J genes are TRBV2 and TRBJ1-6, with a possible D match to TRBD1 (6 bases). V dropped 4 bases and J dropped 7 bases, with 11 bases sitting between them. The germline gives CDR1 SNHLY, CDR2 FYNNEI. CDR3 size: 14 residues. CDR3 bases: TGTGCCAGCAGTGGAAGGACAGCGAATTCACCCCTCCACTTT. Translating gives CASSGRTANSPLHF.

The gene calls are TRBV4-3 and TRBJ2-7, with D hard to call. Trimming left V 1 base short and J 10 bases short, with 14 bases between. Germline V gene data show CDR1 as LGHNA and CDR2 as YSLEER. The CDR3 runs to 13 residues. DNA of the CDR3: TGCGCCAGCAGCCAAGTAAGCGACGGATATCAGTACTTC. This encodes CASSQVSDGYQYF.

The rearrangement uses TRBV4-1 and TRBJ1-4; 7 nucleotides align to TRBD1. Germline CDR1 MGHRA, CDR2 YSYEKL. The CDR3 is made up of 14 amino acids. V was pared by 1 base and J by 5 bases, with 1 base of the junction left unmatched. CDR3 DNA sequence: TGCGCCAGCAGCCAAGGCAGGGGGAATGAAAAACTGTTTTTT. Translation: CASSQGRGNEKLFF.

In its sample, this clone was seen a few times. The V gene is TRBV7-9, the J gene TRBJ2-3, with a weak D call TRBD2 (7 bases). The CDR3 totals 16 residues. V was shortened by 0 bases and J by 0 bases, with 10 bases between the two germline ends. Looked up from germline, CDR1 is SEHNR and CDR2 is FQNEAQ (reference sequence). CDR3 sequence: CASSLAGGPSTDTQYF. The CDR3 DNA follows: TGTGCCAGCAGCTTAGCGGGGGGGCCTAGCACAGATACGCAGTATTTT.

This CDR3 is CASSGITRNGYTF. The CDR3 coding sequence is TGTGCCAGCAGCGGAATAACCAGGAATGGCTACACCTTC. The chain recombines TRBV7-9 with TRBJ1-2; D not resolved. Germline values: CDR1 SEHNR, CDR2 FQNEAQ (reference sequence). The CDR3 has 13 amino acids. Trimming left V 5 bases short and J 6 bases short, with 13 bases between.

CDR3 in amino acids: CASSGGVSPYEQYF. The CDR3 DNA reads TGTGCCAGCAGCGGGGGGGTCAGTCCCTACGAGCAGTACTTC. J is TRBJ2-7 and V is TRBV9; TRBD2 is a possible D gene (6 bases). Germline V gene lookup returns CDR1 SGDLS and CDR2 YYNGEE. V was trimmed by 3 bases and J by 2 bases, leaving 12 bases between them. The length of the CDR3 is 14 residues.

The V gene is TRBV2, the J gene TRBJ2-5, with a possible D match to TRBD1 (5 bases). This CDR3 is built from 10 residues. Per germline, CDR1 SNHLY and CDR2 FYNNEI. Trimming pared 8 bases from V and 4 bases from J, leaving 5 bases between. In nucleotides, the CDR3 is TGTGCCAGCGGGGCAGAGACCCAGTACTTC. It is translated as CASGAETQYF.

For the CDR3, the DNA is TGTGCCAGCACACCACAGGGGGCGCTGATAACGTCAAACACTGAAGCTTTCTTT. Amino acids: CASTPQGALITSNTEAFF. The chain employs TRBV9 and TRBJ1-1; 9 positions agree with TRBD1. Looked up from germline, CDR1 is SGDLS and CDR2 is YYNGEE. V lost 6 bases, J lost 2 bases, and 17 bases stayed unmatched. The CDR3 has 18 amino acids.

The rearrangement joins TRBV19 to TRBJ1-5, with D unclear. Germline-derived CDR1 and CDR2 are LNHDA and SQIVND (reference sequence). The CDR3 is 13 residues long. Trimming took off 5 bases at V and 6 bases at J, with 11 bases between the two ends. The CDR3 loop is CASSLGEGQPQHF. CDR3 in DNA: TGTGCCAGTAGTTTGGGCGAGGGTCAGCCCCAGCATTTT.

This clone was seen a single time. J is TRBJ1-4 and V is TRBV28; TRBD1 is a possible D gene (5 bases). CDR3 size: 15 residues. Germline values: CDR1 MDHEN, CDR2 SYDVKM. The V end lost 5 bases, the J end lost 8 bases, and 18 bases lay between the germline ends. The DNA of the CDR3 is TGTGCCAGCAGTCCCCCCTCAGGGCTGGCGGAAAAACTGTTTTTT. Protein sequence: CASSPPSGLAEKLFF. Based on the CDR3 plus reference TRBV28 and TRBJ1-4, the full variable domain is DVKVTQSSRYLVKRTGEKVFLECVQDMDHENMFWYRQDPGLGLRLIYFSYDVKMKEKGDIPEGYSVSREKKERFSLILESASTNQTSMYLCASSPPSGLAEKLFFGSGTQLSVL.

As for this clone: The junction does not match germline at one end; this may be a read error. The rearrangement links TRBV7-9 to TRBJ1-4, with 7 bases matching TRBD1. This CDR3 region has 11 residues. CDR1 is SEHNR, CDR2 FQNEAQ, per germline (reference sequence). The CDR3 reads CGTGDNEKLFF. The CDR3 DNA is TGCGGAACAGGGGATAATGAAAAACTGTTTTTT.

The chain joins TRBV7-3 to TRBJ1-6; D is undetermined. CDR1 and CDR2 from the germline V gene are SGHTA and FQGTGA. This CDR3 contains 13 residues. Trimming cost V 5 bases and J 9 bases, with 11 bases left between them. The CDR3 here is CASSREQFSPLHF. The CDR3 region has the DNA TGTGCCAGCAGCCGAGAACAGTTTTCACCCCTCCACTTT.

The chain links TRBV7-6 to TRBJ2-3; the D gene is possibly TRBD2 (6 bases). Trimming removed 1 base at V and 4 bases at J, with 15 bases between. The V gene's germline CDR1 is SGHVS and CDR2 FNYEAQ. This CDR3 has 16 residues. The CDR3 spells CASSLGRGGDADTQYF. The CDR3 DNA follows: TGTGCCAGCAGCTTAGGGCGGGGCGGGGACGCAGATACGCAGTATTTT.

This clone occurred many times. The chain uses TRBV3-1 (or the pseudogene TRBV3-2) and TRBJ1-2; no firm D call. The germline V gene encodes CDR1 LGHDT and CDR2 YNNKEL (reference sequence). There are 13 residues in the CDR3. The V and J ends lost 5 bases and 4 bases respectively, with 11 bases between them. The CDR3 is CASSYGESYGYTF. DNA for the CDR3: TGTGCCAGCAGCTACGGGGAGAGCTATGGCTACACCTTC.

The CDR3 DNA reads as TGTGCCAGCAGCAAGACAGGGAGGCTCCTCTATGGCTACACCTTC. Translated, it gives CASSKTGRLLYGYTF. The rearrangement joins TRBV21-1 to TRBJ1-2; TRBD1, the table's D call, lacks a check against the DNA. TRBV21-1 is flagged as a pseudogene. CDR3 length equals 15 residues.

Comment on this clone: This may arise from a read error, as a much more abundant clone is one base away. This chain connects TRBV7-3 to TRBJ1-2, with a tentative D call TRBD1 (6 bases). This CDR3 spans 13 amino acids. V was shortened by 5 bases and J by 4 bases, with 11 bases between the two germline ends. Germline V gene lookup returns CDR1 SGHTA and CDR2 FQGTGA. CDR3 sequence: CASSEQGGYGYTF. In DNA form, the CDR3 reads TGTGCCAGCAGCGAACAGGGCGGCTATGGCTACACCTTC.

The chain links TRBV5-1 to TRBJ2-1, with TRBD1 as a possible D gene (5 bases). The ends were cut back, 4 bases at V and 0 bases at J, with 11 bases in the middle. The CDR3 runs 15 residues. The germline V gene encodes CDR1 SGHRS and CDR2 YFSETQ. The CDR3 DNA reads as TGCGCCAGCAGCCCTCAGGGAAGCTCCTACAATGAGCAGTTCTTC. Amino acid sequence: CASSPQGSSYNEQFF.

A few counts support this clone. In DNA form, the CDR3 reads TGTGCCAGCAGTTTAGGGGGACAGGGGGTTCGTGGCTACACCTTC. This codes for CASSLGGQGVRGYTF. V usage is TRBV27 and J usage is TRBJ1-2; 11 nucleotides line up with TRBD1. The trim removed 2 bases at V and 7 bases at J, leaving 6 bases unmatched. Germline lookup yields CDR1 MNHEY and CDR2 SMNVEV (reference sequence). The CDR3 contains 15 residues.

This chain links TRBV6-5 with TRBJ1-1, with D maybe TRBD1 (6 bases). V dropped 5 bases and J dropped 3 bases, with 13 bases sitting between them. The CDR3 runs to 14 residues. Germline values: CDR1 MNHEY, CDR2 SVGAGI. CDR3 amino acids: CASSTTGRDTEAFF. The CDR3 bases are TGTGCCAGCAGTACGACAGGCAGGGACACTGAAGCTTTCTTT.

J is TRBJ1-5 and V is TRBV7-8; D may be TRBD1 (5 bases). The CDR3 is made up of 15 amino acids. V shed 4 bases and J shed 2 bases, with 12 bases lying between them. Germline CDR1 and CDR2: SGHVS and FQNEAQ. CDR3 sequence: CASSSGRQRNQPQHF. The CDR3 DNA sequence: TGTGCCAGCAGCTCGGGCCGACAGCGCAATCAGCCCCAGCATTTT.

The V gene is TRBV18, the J gene TRBJ2-7; D might be TRBD1 (6 bases). The CDR3 is 13 residues long. Trimming cost V 3 bases and J 5 bases, with 11 bases left between them. The germline CDR1 and CDR2 sequences are KGHSH and LQKENI. The chain's CDR3 is CASSPQQGNEQYF. The CDR3 bases are TGTGCCAGCTCACCCCAACAGGGTAACGAGCAGTACTTC.